One sample yielded the 6 T cell receptor beta chains listed below, sequenced in a study of human T cells and chemical hapten exposure. Via MiXCR, TCRdb re-called the RACE reads, giving one row per CDR3 protein. The repertoire includes some 110,000 distinct CDR3 sequences, 30% to 35% of them detected once, and 2.5% to 3% sits in the top ten. Described time point: patch test 3, about 24 weeks after DPC sensitization. Treatment specified: therapeutic diphenylcyclopropenone sensitization with weekly scalp DPC. The source material was whole blood, sampled in connection with sensitization to the hapten diphenylcyclopropenone (DPC). These receptors were collected from a man in his forties with alopecia areata. Some clones in this sample may be carry-over from other donors' samples.

This clonotype was observed once. The chain combines TRBV12-3 or TRBV12-4 with TRBJ1-3; D perhaps matches TRBD1 (6 bases). V lost 5 bases, J lost 3 bases, and 17 bases lay in between. The CDR3 covers 16 residues. The CDR3 spells CASSPRGQGFGNTIYF. CDR3 coding DNA: TGTGCCAGCAGTCCGCGGGGGCAGGGGTTTGGAAACACCATATATTTT.

This clonotype was detected a few times. The chain uses TRBV10-3 and TRBJ2-1; D is ambiguous. In germline, CDR1 is ENHRY, CDR2 SYGVKD. The CDR3 spans 14 residues. Trimming shortened V by 4 bases and J by 2 bases, and 9 bases separated the two germline ends. CDR3 residues: CAISVGSTYNEQFF. CDR3 in DNA: TGTGCCATCAGTGTTGGGTCTACCTACAATGAGCAGTTCTTC.

V gene TRBV28 combines with J gene TRBJ2-1; a possible D gene is TRBD1 (6 bases). Germline CDR1 is MDHEN and CDR2 is SYDVKM. V was cut by 6 bases and J by 6 bases, with 9 bases left in between. This CDR3 comprises 12 residues. The CDR3 nucleotides are TGTGCCAGCAGAGGACAGATCAATGAGCAGTTCTTC. Translating gives CASRGQINEQFF.

This clonotype was picked up a small number of times. This chain joins TRBV29-1 and TRBJ2-5; D unclear. Deletions cut 4 bases from V and 7 bases from J, with 13 bases between. CDR1 is SQVTM, CDR2 ANQGSEA, per germline. This CDR3 spans 12 amino acids. The CDR3: CSVVQAIGTQYF. The CDR3 region has the DNA TGCAGCGTTGTGCAGGCCATTGGGACCCAGTACTTC.

The chain is built from TRBV7-9 and TRBJ2-5; TRBD2 matches at 8 bases. This CDR3 is built from 14 residues. CDR1 is SEHNR, CDR2 FQNEAQ, per germline (reference sequence). The junction had 4 bases not matched to a gene; V was cut back by 3 bases and J by 4 bases. The CDR3 loop reads CASSLNSGTETQYF. The CDR3 DNA is TGTGCCAGCAGCTTGAATAGCGGGACAGAGACCCAGTACTTC. The complete variable domain, with remaining parts taken from reference TRBV7-9 and TRBJ2-5, reads DTGVSQNPRHKITKRGQNVTFRCDPISEHNRLYWYRQTLGQGPEFLTYFQNEAQLEKSRLLSDRFSAERPKGSFSTLEIQRTEQGDSAMYLCASSLNSGTETQYFGPGTRLLVL.

V is TRBV6-2 or TRBV6-3 and J is TRBJ1-1; D gene unclear. V lost 7 bases and J lost 1, with 4 bases in between. The CDR3 covers 11 residues. CDR1 is MNHEY and CDR2 is SVGEGT in the germline V gene. The DNA of the CDR3 is TGTGCCAGCACCGGGAACACTGAAGCTTTCTTT. This codes for CASTGNTEAFF.